The rows below give T cell receptor beta chains drawn from one sample of a study of STAT5B mutations in CD4+ large granular lymphocyte leukemia. The data were produced by immunoSEQ multiplex PCR, yet TCRdb's version contains in-frame clones alone and is incomplete. The table lists tens of thousands of clones, roughly 75% of them singletons. What was sequenced was CD4+ T cells from blood buffy coats. These receptors originate from a human donor in good health. Each CDR3 is given with its conserved first and last residue. A D gene is named only where the DNA matches it firmly. Clone size is shown for a subset of rows, as once, few, many or a class of expanded clone.

V gene	clone size	CDR3 length	D gene	J gene	CDR3 DNA	CDR3 protein
TRBV7-2	-	16	-	TRBJ1-2	TGTGCCAGCAGCTTAAGTGGGGGCGCGGAAGTATATGGCTACACCTTC	CASSLSGGAEVYGYTF
TRBV15	-	14	-	TRBJ2-7	TGTGCCACCAGAGACCCAGGGGGAGGCTACGAGCAGTACTTC	CATRDPGGGYEQYF
TRBV2	once	14	TRBD2	TRBJ2-7	TGTGCCAGCAGCACCGGACTAGCGGGAGTCGAGCAGTACTTC	CASSTGLAGVEQYF
TRBV6-5	-	15	TRBD1	TRBJ2-2	TGTGCCAGCAGTTACCAGGGGGCGCTTCCCGGGGAGCTGTTTTTT	CASSYQGALPGELFF
TRBV28	-	14	-	TRBJ2-5	TGTGCCAGCAGTTCAGCAGGTACCATCGGGACCCAGTACTTC	CASSSAGTIGTQYF
TRBV27	-	18	TRBD2	TRBJ2-3	TGTGCCAGCAGTTTAGTTTTGTGGGCGGGAGGCAACACAGATACGCAGTATTTT	CASSLVLWAGGNTDTQYF
TRBV5-4	-	14	-	TRBJ1-4	TGTGCCAGCAGCTTGGGGGGGAATAATGAAAAACTGTTTTTT	CASSLGGNNEKLFF
TRBV18	-	15	-	TRBJ1-1	TGTGCCAGCTCACCAATGGGGGCCATGAACACTGAAGCTTTCTTT	CASSPMGAMNTEAFF
TRBV6-6	-	16	-	TRBJ2-6	TGTGCCAGCAAAACGACAGTCAGCTCTGGGGCCAACGTCCTGACTTTC	CASKTTVSSGANVLTF
TRBV5-4	-	14	-	TRBJ2-5	TGTGCCAGCTCCCCCCCCTCACGGGAAGAGACCCAGTACTTC	CASSPPSREETQYF
TRBV5-1	-	17	-	TRBJ1-1	TGCGCCAGCAGCTTGTCTGCTTTGGGGGGGTTGAACACTGAAGCTTTCTTT	CASSLSALGGLNTEAFF
TRBV9	-	15	-	TRBJ2-1	TGTGCCAGCAGCATACTGGGACACCCGTACAATGAGCAGTTCTTC	CASSILGHPYNEQFF
TRBV7-2	-	15	TRBD1	TRBJ1-6	TGTGCCAGCAGGGTACCGGGACAGGGGAGGTCACCCCTCCACTTT	CASRVPGQGRSPLHF
TRBV2	-	14	TRBD2	TRBJ2-2	TGTGCCAGCAGTAGCGGGACTAGCGCCGGGGAGCTGTTTTTT	CASSSGTSAGELFF
TRBV28	-	11	-	TRBJ1-4	TGTGCCAGCACCCTCAATGAAAAACTGTTTTTT	CASTLNEKLFF
TRBV4-2	few	16	TRBD2	TRBJ2-1	TGTGCCAGCAGCTTCTTCCGCGGGCGGGAGGTTGATGAGCAGTTCTTC	CASSFFRGREVDEQFF
TRBV4-3	-	16	TRBD1	TRBJ2-1	TGCGCCAGCAGCCCCTCCCGGACAGGGGGCCGGGATGAGCAGTTCTTC	CASSPSRTGGRDEQFF
TRBV7-3	-	15	TRBD2	TRBJ2-3	TGTGCCAGCAGCTTATATAGCGGGAGTCTAGATACGCAGTATTTT	CASSLYSGSLDTQYF
TRBV4-3	-	18	TRBD2	TRBJ2-3	TGCGCCAGCAGCCAGTCAGGGACTAGCGGGAGGCGGACAGATACGCAGTATTTT	CASSQSGTSGRRTDTQYF
TRBV28	few	15	-	TRBJ2-7	TGTGCCAGCAGTCCCCTCCCGGGGGCAACCTACGAGCAGTACTTC	CASSPLPGATYEQYF